This record concerns one T cell receptor (beta chain) sequence. This entry is derived from a study of blood T cell repertoires in COVID-19. Before being deemed recovered, Cohort 3 donors had two negative PCRs, clearance, or symptom resolution. The CDR3 sequence is 17 residues long. J gave up 7 bases and V 4 bases, and 15 bases lay outside the gene matches. The germline V gene encodes CDR1 KGHDR and CDR2 SFDVKD. The repertoire was sequenced with immunoSEQ multiplex PCR; TCRdb's copy has only in-frame clones and lacks some. Of some 300,000 clones listed, about 91% are singletons. This TCR came from a woman aged 40 to 49 who had recovered from COVID-19. Specimen: PBMCs or T cells enriched from blood (not recorded which). This chain links TRBV24-1 with TRBJ1-5; 7 bases are a match to TRBD1. The CDR3 region is CATSEGGQLLLGQPQHF. CDR3 DNA sequence: TGTGCCACCAGTGAGGGGGGACAGTTACTATTGGGCCAGCCCCAGCATTTT.